This T cell receptor beta chain derives from a study of T-cell memory formation after mild COVID-19. 5'RACE primed at constant segments yielded TCR alpha and TCR beta cDNA libraries bearing sample barcodes and UMIs. TCRdb reanalysed the 5' RACE reads using MiXCR and keeps one entry per CDR3 protein. The table shows about 300,000 distinct CDR3 sequences, with roughly a fifth occurring only once. Study results and caveats: Some SARS-CoV-2-responding clones were already detected in memory before infection. Nothing showed for sure that second-wave clones peaking on day 37 were SARS-CoV-2 specific. The study found contracting CD4+ clones mainly in CM and EM and contracting CD8+ clones in EMRA.

The V end lost 4 bases, the J end lost 4 bases, and 11 bases lay between the germline ends. Germline CDR1 and CDR2: MGHRA and YSYEKL. This CDR3 region has 14 residues. A note on this clonotype: Its antigen is unknown.

Sequenced sample: PBMCs or a T cell subset sorted from them (not recorded which). The V and J genes are TRBV4-1 and TRBJ1-5; D is unresolved. The clonotype was recovered from a man aged 18 to 30 who had mild COVID-19 (a few samples of this study predate the infection). Cell type and time point are not known. In DNA form, the CDR3 reads TGCGCCAGCAGCCCGGTGTCACGGAATCAGCCCCAGCATTTT. As protein: CASSPVSRNQPQHF.